Below, one TCR beta chain is given with its context. Its antigen remains unknown. This entry belongs to a study of T-cell reconstitution after alpha-beta-depleted transplantation in children. A library of TCRbeta sequences, prepared with unique molecular identifiers, was generated. TCRdb fed the PCR reads into MiXCR, producing one record per CDR3 protein. In the table there are approximately 400,000 distinct CDR3 sequences, 16% of which are singletons. Trimming took 4 bases from V and 4 from J, leaving 14 bases between them. The CDR3 is 14 amino acids. Per the germline V gene, CDR1 is SGHRS and CDR2 is YFSETQ. Study-level findings and limits: The study traced high day-60 TCRbeta diversity in some patients to surviving recipient T cells and thymic progenitors. Alpha-beta T cells about two months after transplant reportedly derived from several hundred expanded graft clones. From newly produced T cells came most of the T-cell counts and diversity one year after transplant.

This clonotype was obtained from a boy under three years old who had a stem cell transplant for Wiskott-Aldrich syndrome, so the T cells may come from the graft donor. The source material was PBMCs, mostly from graft donor cells, sampled 360 days after TCRalphabeta/CD19-depleted stem cell transplant. The chain couples TRBV5-1 to TRBJ1-2; D is unclear. The CDR3 coding sequence is TGCGCCAGCAGCCGTGACTCCGGTGGCTATGGCTACACCTTC. Its translation is CASSRDSGGYGYTF.